The entry below describes one T cell receptor (beta chain). Its antigen remains unknown. This sample is drawn from a study of T cell responses to AZD1222 COVID-19 vaccine. Study-wide points: Mostly white British, mostly female donors; authors suggested clonal diversity may be underestimated.

The assay was immunoSEQ multiplex PCR, and TCRdb's table has in-frame clones only and misses some. The sample yields about 140,000 clones, 80% to 95% seen once. Germline V CDR1 and CDR2: SQVTM, ANQGSEA. The V and J ends lost 6 bases and 9 bases respectively, with 19 bases between them. This CDR3 comprises 13 residues. It was second doses at about 4 or about 12 weeks that were pooled. V is TRBV29-1 and J is TRBJ2-3; D remains ambiguous. The clonotype originates from an adult who received the AZD1222 COVID-19 vaccine. The starting material was peripheral blood, obtained 28 days after the second AZD1222 dose. CDR3: CSVETYRRRTQYF. DNA of the CDR3: TGCAGCGTGGAGACTTACCGTCGTAGGACGCAGTATTTT.